This TCR beta chain was obtained from a study of blood T cell repertoires in COVID-19 (dated by TCRdb to the early 2020s). About the study as a whole: Samples from collaborators originated in the United States, Italy and Spain and spanned both the acute and convalescent phases of COVID-19. The prospective study material was composed of cDNA or gDNA derived from T cells, B-cell-depleted T cells, or PBMCs. Deeply sampled blood TCRbeta repertoires from subjects exposed to, actively infected with, or recovered from COVID-19 were included in the dataset. A freely available public database, intended as a resource for researchers studying the immune response to SARS-CoV-2, is where the repertoires were released. The samples were drawn from the first 160 participants of the ongoing ImmuneRACE study and from 1,200 or so subjects provided by 6 global collaborators. The sample metadata nearly always contained a de-identified subject ID, COVID-19 status, age in years and sex. Where available, HLA class I and class II types were obtained from metadata supplied by the sample provider rather than from assay-based typing. Paper-wide results and their limitations: How much clinical and demographic metadata was included differed by source and by participant, and the metadata was provided uncurated.

A distance of 12 bases separates the germline ends of V and J, which lose 4 bases and 7 bases respectively. CDR1 SGHNT and CDR2 YYREEE are derived from the germline V gene (reference sequence). From cysteine to phenylalanine, the CDR3 is 13 amino acids long. Left in the record is the CDR3 DNA by itself, 39 bases read in frame from the first base. Whole blood was collected in K2EDTA tubes by collaborating institutions according to the institutions' own protocols. For TCRbeta analysis, collaborators shipped samples in one of three forms: frozen whole blood, isolated PBMCs, or DNA extracted from either of those sample types. A remark on this clone: Its antigen remains undetermined. Per-base qualities were not stored, and no clone one base away is much larger.

TCRbeta CDR3 regions were amplified from genomic DNA using the immunoSEQ Assay, a bias-controlled multiplex PCR. As for the original processing: The number of nucleated cells in each sample was estimated from the amplification of reference gene primers within the assay. To quantify the absolute abundance of each unique TCRbeta CDR3 rearrangement, sequence reads were collapsed and filtered. For each sample, productive Simpson clonality was calculated as the square root of Simpson's diversity index over productive rearrangements. The table was pulled from immuneACCESS by TCRdb, which kept in-frame rearrangements only. Such tables lose some clones; where checked, under half of the loss comes from unresolved V genes, and the rest has no known cause. Clonal size and the V and J genes are those of that table, whereas D and trimming came from the DNA. This sample comprises 200,000 to 250,000 clones, around 82% of them detected only once. The ten largest clones take up 13% of the sample.

This sequence originates from a human donor in a cohort sampled during active COVID-19. Recombination connected TRBV5-4 to TRBJ2-1; tentative D gene TRBD2, with 5 bases matching. The specimen sequenced was peripheral blood. The CDR3 protein sequence reads: CASSRSGSNEQFF. The bases read TGTGCCAGCAGCCGGAGCGGTAGTAATGAGCAGTTCTTC.